This entry lists 26 T cell receptor beta chains sequenced from one sample in a study of cytomegalovirus exposure and HLA in healthy donors. Researchers ran the PCR with 60 Vbeta and 13 Jbeta primers. The protocol was immunoSEQ multiplex PCR, while the TCRdb copy is restricted to in-frame clones and leaves out a portion. The repertoire has 200,000 or so clones, approximately 70% of them found once; the top ten carry less than 3%. The sample taken for sequencing was PBMCs. These receptors were obtained from a man aged 35 to 55 in good health and CMV-seropositive.

As regards this clone: One end of the junction fails to match germline, which may point to a read error. The V call is TRBV7-9, the J call TRBJ2-7, with a weak D call TRBD1 (5 bases). This CDR3 comprises 15 residues. Germline CDR1 reads SEHNR; CDR2 reads FQNEAQ (reference sequence). The CDR3 region is CSSSFLLRGKYEQYF. The DNA of the CDR3 is TGTTCCAGCAGCTTCCTGTTAAGGGGAAAGTACGAGCAGTACTTC.

This clone was seen a few times. J is TRBJ1-1 and V is TRBV5-4; no clear D. The germline gives CDR1 SGHNT, CDR2 YYREEE (reference sequence). The CDR3 extends over 16 amino acids. The germline V and J ends were trimmed by 0 bases and 0 bases, with 12 bases remaining between them. CDR3 bases: TGTGCCAGCAGCTTGGAACCGGGAGGGCTGAACACTGAAGCTTTCTTT. Translated: CASSLEPGGLNTEAFF.

This clone was detected a few times. The gene calls are TRBV5-6 and TRBJ2-7, with 7 bases lining up with TRBD1. There are 15 residues in the CDR3. J was trimmed by 3 bases and V by 4 bases; bases with no gene match: 10. Per the germline V gene, CDR1 is SGHDT and CDR2 is YYEEEE. The chain's CDR3 is CASSEDHRGFYEQYF. CDR3 coding DNA: TGTGCCAGCAGCGAAGATCACAGGGGATTCTACGAGCAGTACTTC.

The chain employs TRBV6-5 and TRBJ1-2; a weak D match, TRBD1 (5 bases). Germline lookup yields CDR1 MNHEY and CDR2 SVGAGI. The CDR3 covers 16 residues. The V gene lost 4 bases and the J gene lost 0 bases, with 15 bases spanning the gap. Here the CDR3 reads CASSSGRDDANYGYTF. CDR3 DNA sequence: TGTGCCAGCAGTTCCGGCAGGGATGACGCTAACTATGGCTACACCTTC.

This clone was seen a single time. This chain joins TRBV7-3 and TRBJ1-1; 9 nucleotides align to TRBD1. The CDR3 has 15 residues. With V trimmed by 4 bases and J by 6 bases, 9 bases remained unmatched. The germline CDR1 and CDR2 sequences are SGHTA and FQGTGA. CDR3 coding DNA: TGTGCCAGCAGCTCCCAGGGACAGGGTGGCTCTGAAGCTTTCTTT. Encoded protein: CASSSQGQGGSEAFF. The full variable domain, its missing parts supplied by reference TRBV7-3 and TRBJ1-1, is GAGVSQTPSNKVTEKGKYVELRCDPISGHTALYWYRQSLGQGPEFLIYFQGTGAADDSGLPNDRFFAVRPEGSVSTLKIQRTERGDSAVYLCASSSQGQGGSEAFFGQGTRLTVV.

The chain combines TRBV5-1 with TRBJ1-1; 9 nucleotides align to TRBD1. The CDR3 contains 16 residues. The germline V gene encodes CDR1 SGHRS and CDR2 YFSETQ. V dropped 4 bases and J dropped 10; count of bases not matched to a gene: 17. The CDR3 sequence is CASSGSPQGAFDGAFF. CDR3 bases: TGCGCCAGCAGCGGAAGCCCACAGGGGGCGTTCGACGGAGCTTTCTTT. The entire variable domain, with the rest obtained from reference TRBV5-1 and TRBJ1-1, is as follows: KAGVTQTPRYLIKTRGQQVTLSCSPISGHRSVSWYQQTPGQGLQFLFEYFSETQRNKGNFPGRFSGRQFSNSRSEMNVSTLELGDSALYLCASSGSPQGAFDGAFFGQGTRLTVV.

The chain combines TRBV7-2 with TRBJ2-6; TRBD2 might be the D (5 bases). The CDR3 loop spans 15 amino acids. V gave up 3 bases and J gave up 0 bases, with 6 bases separating them. CDR1 and CDR2 (germline): SGHTA, FQGNSA. In DNA form, the CDR3 reads TGTGCCAGCAGCTTCGGAGGCTCTGGGGCCAACGTCCTGACTTTC. It encodes CASSFGGSGANVLTF.

V and J are TRBV14 and TRBJ2-1; 10 positions match TRBD2. Looked up from germline, CDR1 is SGHDN and CDR2 is FVKESK. V was pared by 1 base and J by 8 bases, with 5 bases of the junction left unmatched. The CDR3 has 15 residues. The CDR3 here is CASSQALAGVDEQFF. The CDR3 coding sequence is TGTGCCAGCAGCCAAGCCCTAGCGGGGGTCGATGAGCAGTTCTTC.

There are a few counts of this clone. The chain joins TRBV6-1 to TRBJ1-5, with 8 bases matching TRBD1. From germline, CDR1 is MNHNS and CDR2 SASEGT. J gave up 2 bases and V 2 bases, and 8 bases lay outside the gene matches. The CDR3 runs to 17 residues. The CDR3 loop is CASSEWAGGIGNQPQHF. Written as DNA, the CDR3 is TGTGCCAGCAGTGAATGGGCAGGGGGCATTGGCAATCAGCCCCAGCATTTT.

The chain is built from TRBV29-1 and TRBJ1-2, with D tentatively TRBD1 (5 bases). V was cut by 4 bases and J by 3 bases, with 12 bases left in between. CDR1 SQVTM and CDR2 ANQGSEA come from the germline V gene. This CDR3 region has 13 residues. The CDR3 protein is CSVVSRVDYGYTF. In DNA, the CDR3 is TGCAGCGTTGTAAGCAGGGTAGACTATGGCTACACCTTC.

This clone was seen a handful of times. The chain has TRBV9 and TRBJ1-6; D might be TRBD1 (5 bases). Trimming took off 4 bases at V and 5 bases at J, with 16 bases between the two ends. The CDR3 is 16 residues long. Germline V gene sequence: CDR1 SGDLS, CDR2 YYNGEE. The CDR3 protein is CASSPRPRADNSPLHF. The CDR3 DNA is TGTGCCAGCAGCCCGAGACCCAGGGCGGATAATTCACCCCTCCACTTT.

V usage is TRBV2 and J usage is TRBJ1-1; D is undetermined. The CDR3 contains 12 residues. Germline V gene sequence: CDR1 SNHLY, CDR2 FYNNEI. Trimming removed 6 bases at V and 1 base at J, with 6 bases between. CDR3 DNA sequence: TGTGCCAGCAGGGCGGAGAACACTGAAGCTTTCTTT. Translated, it gives CASRAENTEAFF.

V is TRBV5-1 and J is TRBJ2-1, with D unresolved. This CDR3 region has 14 residues. V lost 3 bases to trimming and J lost 5 bases, with 12 bases between them. The V gene's germline CDR1 is SGHRS and CDR2 YFSETQ. The CDR3 DNA follows: TGCGCCAGCAGCTCCGAGAGTTCGAACAATGAGCAGTTCTTC. This sequence encodes CASSSESSNNEQFF.

This clone was observed a handful of times. CDR3 in amino acids: CASSPPGSVTGELFF. Here the CDR3 DNA reads TGTGCCAGCAGCCCCCCAGGGTCTGTCACCGGGGAGCTGTTTTTT. This chain uses TRBV7-9 with TRBJ2-2; a possible D gene is TRBD1 (5 bases). The CDR3 spans 15 residues. CDR1 and CDR2 (germline): SEHNR, FQNEAQ (reference sequence). V lost 5 bases to trimming and J lost 4 bases, with 14 bases between them.

The CDR3 loop is CASSLERDNNEQFF. CDR3 DNA sequence: TGTGCCAGCAGCTTAGAGAGGGATAACAATGAGCAGTTCTTC. The V call is TRBV7-6, the J call TRBJ2-1, with TRBD2 as a possible D gene (5 bases). Trimming removed 1 base from V and 5 bases from J, with 9 bases in between. Per germline, CDR1 SGHVS and CDR2 FNYEAQ. The CDR3 sequence is 14 residues long.

CDR3 coding DNA: TGTGCCAGTAGTGGCCCCAGGGGTCCAACTGAAGCTTTCTTT. Translating it yields CASSGPRGPTEAFF. The chain couples TRBV19 to TRBJ1-1; TRBD1 is a possible D gene (6 bases). Trimming removed 5 bases from V and 5 bases from J, with 15 bases in between. The CDR3 covers 14 residues. Germline V gene lookup returns CDR1 LNHDA and CDR2 SQIVND (reference sequence).

The gene calls are TRBV13 and TRBJ1-1, with 8 bases identical to TRBD1. The V gene end was trimmed by 3 bases and the J gene end by 11 bases; junction bases not matched to a gene: 20. The CDR3 totals 17 residues. Germline V gene lookup returns CDR1 PRHDT and CDR2 FYEKMQ (reference sequence). The CDR3 nucleotides are TGTGCCAGCAGCTTGTATACGGACAGGGCCCCGTCTATTAGGGCTTTCTTT. It encodes CASSLYTDRAPSIRAFF. The whole variable domain, filled in from reference TRBV13 and TRBJ1-1, reads AAGVIQSPRHLIKEKRETATLKCYPIPRHDTVYWYQQGPGQDPQFLISFYEKMQSDKGSIPDRFSAQQFSDYHSELNMSSLELGDSALYFCASSLYTDRAPSIRAFFGQGTRLTVV.

The CDR3 spells CASSLRALSSYNEQFF. CDR3 nucleotide sequence: TGTGCCAGCAGCCTGAGGGCTTTGAGCTCCTACAATGAGCAGTTCTTC. The rearrangement links TRBV5-6 to TRBJ2-1, with TRBD2 as a possible D gene (5 bases). Trimming stripped 4 bases from V and 0 bases from J, with 14 bases between. The germline CDR1 and CDR2 sequences are SGHDT and YYEEEE. The CDR3 sequence is 16 residues long.

The chain recombines TRBV11-2 with TRBJ2-1; tentatively, D is TRBD1 (6 bases). Germline loops: CDR1 SGHAT, CDR2 FQNNGV. The CDR3 extends over 14 amino acids. V was cut by 2 bases and J by 9 bases, with 14 bases left in between. CDR3 loop: CASSLPGQGIEQFF. As DNA, the CDR3 is TGTGCCAGCAGCTTACCTGGCCAGGGGATTGAGCAGTTCTTC. The full variable domain, in which reference TRBV11-2 and TRBJ2-1 provide the parts outside the CDR3, is EAGVAQSPRYKIIEKRQSVAFWCNPISGHATLYWYQQILGQGPKLLIQFQNNGVVDDSQLPKDRFSAERLKGVDSTLKIQPAKLEDSAVYLCASSLPGQGIEQFFGPGTRLTVL.

The CDR3: CASSWAGEQYF. CDR3 coding DNA: TGTGCCAGCTCATGGGCCGGTGAGCAGTACTTC. J is TRBJ2-7 and V is TRBV18; D is uncertain. CDR1 is KGHSH, CDR2 LQKENI, per germline. The CDR3 totals 11 residues. Trimming cost V 5 bases and J 7 bases, with 9 bases left between them.

The chain has TRBV5-6 and TRBJ1-3; possible D gene TRBD1, 5 bases. The CDR3 consists of 14 residues. Looked up from germline, CDR1 is SGHDT and CDR2 is YYEEEE. Trimming stripped 0 bases from V and 4 bases from J, with 8 bases between. The CDR3 region is CASSLGTQGNTIYF. As DNA, the CDR3 is TGTGCCAGCAGCTTGGGGACACAGGGAAACACCATATATTTT.

The chain employs TRBV7-6 and TRBJ2-3; TRBD2 matches at 7 bases. CDR1 and CDR2 (germline): SGHVS, FNYEAQ. The CDR3 is 14 residues long. The trim removed 1 base at V and 6 bases at J, leaving 4 bases unmatched. The CDR3: CASSLGLAADTQYF. CDR3 in DNA: TGTGCCAGCAGCTTAGGTCTAGCGGCGGATACGCAGTATTTT.

The chain links TRBV5-1 to TRBJ1-1; D perhaps matches TRBD1 (5 bases). From germline, CDR1 is SGHRS and CDR2 YFSETQ. Trimming took off 0 bases at V and 4 bases at J, with 13 bases between the two ends. The CDR3 is 15 residues long. The DNA of the CDR3 is TGCGCCAGCAGCTTGGAAGGGGCCTGGGGCACTGAAGCTTTCTTT. It specifies CASSLEGAWGTEAFF.

The chain carries TRBV5-1 and TRBJ1-2, with 12 bases lining up with TRBD1. CDR1 SGHRS and CDR2 YFSETQ come from the germline V gene. The CDR3 totals 17 residues. The V gene end was trimmed by 0 bases and the J gene end by 4 bases; junction bases not matched to a gene: 7. The CDR3 reads CASSLARDRGQVYGYTF. CDR3 DNA: TGCGCCAGCAGCTTGGCCAGGGACAGGGGGCAGGTCTATGGCTACACCTTC.

The chain joins TRBV19 to TRBJ2-5, with 7 bases fitting TRBD2. V lost 3 bases to trimming and J lost 3 bases; unmatched junction nucleotides: 7. CDR3 length: 15 amino acids. CDR1 LNHDA and CDR2 SQIVND come from the germline V gene (reference sequence). Here the CDR3 reads CASSIRGGHEETQYF. The CDR3 DNA is TGTGCCAGTAGTATCCGGGGAGGGCACGAAGAGACCCAGTACTTC.

This chain joins TRBV6-5 and TRBJ2-7, with TRBD1 matching over 8 bases. Germline V lookup: CDR1 MNHEY, CDR2 SVGAGI. The CDR3 runs to 14 residues. V dropped 0 bases and J dropped 4; count of bases not matched to a gene: 2. The CDR3 is CASSYSNRGYEQYF. The DNA for the CDR3 is TGTGCCAGCAGTTACTCGAACAGGGGGTACGAGCAGTACTTC.